A selection of T cell receptor beta chains follows, all from one sample in a study of blood T cell repertoires in COVID-19. Some clones are missing from TCRdb's copy, which holds only in-frame ones; the method was immunoSEQ multiplex PCR. The data hold under 500,000 clones, with roughly 87% observed a single time. The sequencing sample was made of PBMCs or T cells enriched from blood (not recorded which). These receptors came from a woman aged 18-35 years with acute COVID-19. CDR3s include the opening cysteine and the closing phenylalanine or tryptophan. The order of the fields is clone size, V gene, D gene, J gene, CDR3 DNA, CDR3 protein. D genes are given only for firm matches. Not every row has a clone size; where given, it reads once, few, many or a size class.

>NA|TRBV27|NA|TRBJ1-3
TGTGCCAGCAGTGAGGGCCCCTCTGGAAACACCATATATTTT
CASSEGPSGNTIYF
>NA|TRBV28|TRBD2|TRBJ2-7
TGTGCCAGCAGTTCCCTGGGGGGGTTCGACGAGCAGTACTTC
CASSSLGGFDEQYF
>NA|TRBV6-5|NA|TRBJ1-2
TGTGCCAGCAGCCTACAGGGCAACTATGGCTACACCTTC
CASSLQGNYGYTF
>NA|TRBV7-2|TRBD1|TRBJ2-5
TGTGCCAGCAGCTCCGACAGGGGAGGAGAGACCCAGTACTTC
CASSSDRGGETQYF
>NA|TRBV28|NA|TRBJ2-3
TGTGCCAGCAGTTTATTGCGGACTTTTGGGTTAGATACGCAGTATTTT
CASSLLRTFGLDTQYF
>NA|TRBV7-2|TRBD2|TRBJ2-1
TGTGCCAGCAGCCCCGGACTAGCGGCCAATGAGCAGTTCTTC
CASSPGLAANEQFF
>NA|TRBV11-2|NA|TRBJ2-3
TGTGCCAGCACCCGACTATTACAGTCTTTCACAGATACGCAGTATTTT
CASTRLLQSFTDTQYF
>NA|TRBV5-6|TRBD1|TRBJ1-2
TGTGCCAGCAGCCGGATCGGACAGGATGGCTACACCTTC
CASSRIGQDGYTF
>NA|TRBV7-9|NA|TRBJ2-7
TGTGCCAGCAGCTTAGAGGCACATGGGGCCCTCGAGCAGTACTTC
CASSLEAHGALEQYF
>few|TRBV5-1|TRBD1|TRBJ2-2
TGCGCCAGCAGCGAAGCGACAGGGGCGGCGACCGGGGAGCTGTTTTTT
CASSEATGAATGELFF
>NA|TRBV7-9|NA|TRBJ2-7
TGTGCCAGCAGCTTACCCCCATCCTACGAGCAGTACTTC
CASSLPPSYEQYF
>NA|TRBV12-5|TRBD1|TRBJ1-1
TGTGCTAGTGGTTTGGGGGGGACAGCGAACACTGAAGCTTTCTTT
CASGLGGTANTEAFF
>once|TRBV18|TRBD1|TRBJ1-4
TGTGCCAGCTCGGAGGGACAGAACTTTAATGAAAAACTGTTTTTT
CASSEGQNFNEKLFF
>NA|TRBV5-1|TRBD2|TRBJ2-3
TGCGCCAGCAGCTTCCACGGACTAGCGGGGGGTGTGGATACGCAGTATTTT
CASSFHGLAGGVDTQYF
>NA|TRBV5-6|NA|TRBJ1-4
TGTGCCAGCAGCTGGGAGGGCGGGAGCTTCACTAATGAAAAACTGTTTTTT
CASSWEGGSFTNEKLFF
>NA|TRBV4-2|NA|TRBJ1-5
TGTGCCAGCAGCCAAGAATCACAGAAAAATCAGCCCCAGCATTTT
CASSQESQKNQPQHF
>NA|TRBV11-3|TRBD2|TRBJ2-1
TGTGCCAGCAGCTCCGGGACTAGCGGGAGTACAGATGAGCAGTTCTTC
CASSSGTSGSTDEQFF
>NA|TRBV2|TRBD2|TRBJ2-3
TGTGCCAGCAGGGGACTAGCAAACACAGATACGCAGTATTTT
CASRGLANTDTQYF
>once|TRBV18|NA|TRBJ2-7
TGTGCCAGCTCACCACCGGTGGGCTACTCCTACGAGCAGTACTTC
CASSPPVGYSYEQYF
>NA|TRBV20-1|NA|TRBJ1-1
TGCAGTGCTGGGGGGGGAATCTCCCACCGATTT
CSAGGGISHRF
>NA|TRBV25-1|TRBD2|TRBJ2-1
TGTGCCAGCAGTGCGCTGACTAGCGGGGGGGACCCCAATGAGCAGTTCTTC
CASSALTSGGDPNEQFF
>once|TRBV19|TRBD1|TRBJ2-3
TGTGCCAGTAGATCCATGACAGGGGCCGGCACAGATACGCAGTATTTT
CASRSMTGAGTDTQYF
>NA|TRBV19|NA|TRBJ2-7
TGTGCCAGTAGTCCCCTAGCGGGACAGGACTACGAGCAGTACTTC
CASSPLAGQDYEQYF
>NA|TRBV10-1|TRBD1|TRBJ2-5
TGCGCCAGCAGCGGGACAGTTCAAGAGACCCAGTACTTC
CASSGTVQETQYF
>NA|TRBV27|NA|TRBJ2-7
TGTGCCAGCAGTTTGAACGGGAGCCCCTACGAGCAGTACTTC
CASSLNGSPYEQYF
>NA|TRBV7-6|TRBD2|TRBJ2-1
TGTGCCAGCAGCTTAGAACTAGCGGCATACAATGAGCAGTTCTTC
CASSLELAAYNEQFF
>NA|TRBV10-3|NA|TRBJ1-1
TGTGCCATCAGCGGGGGGGTTGACACTGAAGCTTTCTTT
CAISGGVDTEAFF
>NA|TRBV28|NA|TRBJ1-2
TGTGCCAGCAATGGACCCGGGACAAATTCTCGTGTTCTTGGCTACACCTTC
CASNGPGTNSRVLGYTF
>NA|TRBV29-1|NA|TRBJ1-5
TGCAGCGTTGAGGGGGACAAAAATCAGCCCCAGCATTTT
CSVEGDKNQPQHF
>NA|TRBV4-3|NA|TRBJ2-7
TGCGCCAGCAGCCAAGTGCATAAGGGCGGGTCGGGTTACGAGCAGTACTTC
CASSQVHKGGSGYEQYF
>once|TRBV9|TRBD1|TRBJ2-1
TGTGCCAGCAGCGTAGGTGGACAGGGGTACAGTGAGCAGTTCTTC
CASSVGGQGYSEQFF
>NA|TRBV15|TRBD1|TRBJ1-5
TGTGCCACCAGCCGGAAAAGGACAGGGCGACTCTTTAATAGCAATCAGCCCCAGCATTTT
CATSRKRTGRLFNSNQPQHF
>NA|TRBV14|TRBD1|TRBJ1-1
TGTGCCAGCAGCCCAGACAGGGGGAGAGTTGAAGCTTTCTTT
CASSPDRGRVEAFF
>NA|TRBV7-8|NA|TRBJ2-3
TGTGCCAGCAGCTTAGAGAGCGGCTATCTGTCAGATACGCAGTATTTT
CASSLESGYLSDTQYF
>NA|TRBV5-5|TRBD1|TRBJ2-2
TGTGCCAGCAGCCCCGGGACAGTGAACACCGGGGAGCTGTTTTTT
CASSPGTVNTGELFF
>NA|TRBV15|NA|TRBJ1-2
TGTGCCACCAGCAGAAGTACGGGGGATGGCTACACCTTC
CATSRSTGDGYTF
>NA|TRBV19|NA|TRBJ1-5
TGTGCCAGTCAGGCAGGGAATCAGCCCCAGCATTTT
CASQAGNQPQHF